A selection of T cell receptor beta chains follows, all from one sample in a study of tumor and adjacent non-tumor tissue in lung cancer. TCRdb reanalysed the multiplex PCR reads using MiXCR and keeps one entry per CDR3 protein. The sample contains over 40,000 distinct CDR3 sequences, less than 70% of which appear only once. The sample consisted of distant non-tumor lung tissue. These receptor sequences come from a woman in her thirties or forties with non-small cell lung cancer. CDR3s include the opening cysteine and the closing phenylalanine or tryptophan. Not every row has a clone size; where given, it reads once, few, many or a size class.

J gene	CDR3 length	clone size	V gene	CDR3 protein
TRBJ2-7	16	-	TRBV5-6	CTSSLMGAQRVYEQYF
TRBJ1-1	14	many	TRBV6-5	CASRPGDGLTEAFF
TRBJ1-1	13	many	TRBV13	CASSFGLNTEAFF
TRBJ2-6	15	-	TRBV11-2	CASSWSDLSGQRPDF
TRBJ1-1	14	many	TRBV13	CASSDRDRYTEAFF
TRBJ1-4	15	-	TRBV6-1	CASNDVYKHNEKPFF
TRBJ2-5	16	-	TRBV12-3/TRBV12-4	CASSLRLAGAWETQYF
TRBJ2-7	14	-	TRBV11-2	CASVLGFPSYEQYF
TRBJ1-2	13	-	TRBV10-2	CASSEGVGYGYTF
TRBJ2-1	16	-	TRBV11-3	CASSPRPMSSYNELLF
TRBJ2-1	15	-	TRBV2	CASSEQGNPYNEQFF
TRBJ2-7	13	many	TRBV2	CASHRAGAYEQYF
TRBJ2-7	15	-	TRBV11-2	CASSLSGTSSDEQYF
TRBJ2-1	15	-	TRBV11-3	CASSDPGLAADNEQF
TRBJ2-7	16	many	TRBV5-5	CASSFDPGLAGIEQYF
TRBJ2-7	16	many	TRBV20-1	CSARDVLTSGLYEQYF
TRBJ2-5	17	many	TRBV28	CASQNAKRGRVQETQYF
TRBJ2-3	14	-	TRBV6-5	CASSYRPVTVTQYF
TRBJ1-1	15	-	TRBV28	CASCSDRPRGTEAFF
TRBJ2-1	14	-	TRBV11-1	CVSSSGGRGDDQFF
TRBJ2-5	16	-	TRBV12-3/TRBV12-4	CASSLWSAGAGETQYF
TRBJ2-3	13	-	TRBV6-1	CTIGSGRTDTQYF
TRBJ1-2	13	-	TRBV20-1	CSPREGALGGYTF
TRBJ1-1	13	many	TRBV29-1	CSASPLSNTEAFF
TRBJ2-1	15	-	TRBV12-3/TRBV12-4	CVSRLGHGSYNEQFF
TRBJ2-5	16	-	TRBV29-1	CSVIPGLGLGRVTQYF
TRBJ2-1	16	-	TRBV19	CASSILGSPTYNEQFF
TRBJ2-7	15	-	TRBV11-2	CASSLYPQRSYEQHF
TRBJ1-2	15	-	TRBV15	CATSVGTGGVGGYTF
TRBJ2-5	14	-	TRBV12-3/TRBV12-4	CASGLVATAVTQYF
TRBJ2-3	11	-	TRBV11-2	CTSSPQDTQYF
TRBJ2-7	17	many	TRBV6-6	CASSQRWSGGTSYEQYF
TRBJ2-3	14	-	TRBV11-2	CASSPLSAADTKYF
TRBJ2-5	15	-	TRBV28	CASGDMGLAEETQYF
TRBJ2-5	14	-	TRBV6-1	CASSEMIIQETQYF
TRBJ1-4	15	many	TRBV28	CASSFISSANEKLFF
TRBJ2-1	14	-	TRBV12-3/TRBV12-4	CASRTSRRAREQFF
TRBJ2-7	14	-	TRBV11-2	CASSFTLTDHEQYF
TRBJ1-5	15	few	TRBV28	CASSHTDRKNQPQHF
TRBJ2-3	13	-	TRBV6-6	CVSSGRNTYTQYF
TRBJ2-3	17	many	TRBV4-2	CASSQGMAGALTDTQYF
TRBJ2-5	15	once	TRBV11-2	CASTKFGQAQEIQYF
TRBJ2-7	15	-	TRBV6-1	CASNGLRVLSYEQYF
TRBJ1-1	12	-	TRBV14	CASSQSGLHVLF
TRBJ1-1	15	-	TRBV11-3	CASIPSWERQIEAFF
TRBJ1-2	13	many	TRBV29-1	CSVESGVNYGYTF
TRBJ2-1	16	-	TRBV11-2	CANRRAITDGYNEQFF
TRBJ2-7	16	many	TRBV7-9	CASSGDVGQGSYEQYF
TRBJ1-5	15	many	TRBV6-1	CASSEEDHRYQPQHF
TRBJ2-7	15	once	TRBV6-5	CAISYRGGPGDQQYF
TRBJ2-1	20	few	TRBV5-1	CASSPLPGTSGGLPYNEQFF
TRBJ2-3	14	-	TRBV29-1	CSVGQGFDSDTQYF
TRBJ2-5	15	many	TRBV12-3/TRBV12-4	CASSPRSRGGETQYF
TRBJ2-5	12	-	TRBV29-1	CSVDWSGDTQYF
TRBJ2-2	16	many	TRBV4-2	CASSQDFLAATGELFF
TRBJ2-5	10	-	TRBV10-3	CTVWLETQYF
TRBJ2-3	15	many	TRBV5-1	CASSLVGSTRDTQYF